These T cell receptor beta chains were read from a single sample in a study of control samples from healthy donors and cancer patients. The assay was immunoSEQ multiplex PCR, and TCRdb's table has in-frame clones only and misses some. This sample has about 110,000 clones, with approximately 82% found just once. Sequenced sample: blood. Receptors were obtained from a man in his late teens or twenties in good health. Each CDR3 is given with its conserved first and last residue. D genes are given only for firm matches. Only part of the rows carry a size: once, few, many, or a class if the clone is expanded.

d_gene: .
abundance: .
v_gene: TRBV5-4
j_gene: TRBJ2-1
CDR3aa: CASSLATGVRNEQFF
CDR3nt: TGTGCCAGCAGCTTGGCGACAGGAGTAAGGAATGAGCAGTTCTTC

d_gene: .
abundance: .
v_gene: TRBV30
j_gene: TRBJ1-4
CDR3aa: CAWSAAGSTNEKLFF
CDR3nt: TGTGCCTGGAGTGCAGCGGGGTCGACTAATGAAAAACTGTTTTTT

d_gene: .
abundance: .
v_gene: TRBV10-1
j_gene: TRBJ1-4
CDR3aa: CARYFRCEGKKEKLFF
CDR3nt: TGCGCCAGATACTTTAGATGTGAGGGGAAGAAAGAAAAACTGTTTTTT

d_gene: .
abundance: once
v_gene: TRBV20-1
j_gene: TRBJ1-4
CDR3aa: CSASLRTEWNEKLFF
CDR3nt: TGCAGTGCTAGTCTCCGGACAGAATGGAATGAAAAACTGTTTTTT

d_gene: TRBD2
abundance: once
v_gene: TRBV27
j_gene: TRBJ2-1
CDR3aa: CASLGLAGGGEQFF
CDR3nt: TGTGCCAGCCTCGGTCTAGCGGGGGGGGGTGAGCAGTTCTTC

d_gene: TRBD1
abundance: .
v_gene: TRBV27
j_gene: TRBJ1-2
CDR3aa: CASSYLPGQGAPGNGYTF
CDR3nt: TGTGCCAGCAGCTATCTCCCGGGACAGGGGGCGCCCGGGAATGGCTACACCTTC

d_gene: TRBD1
abundance: .
v_gene: TRBV6-5
j_gene: TRBJ2-3
CDR3aa: CASSYEKGAEADTQYF
CDR3nt: TGTGCCAGCAGTTACGAAAAGGGGGCGGAGGCAGATACGCAGTATTTT

d_gene: TRBD1
abundance: .
v_gene: TRBV5-8
j_gene: TRBJ1-6
CDR3aa: CASSLRQGRSPLHF
CDR3nt: TGTGCCAGCAGCCTGAGACAGGGCCGGTCACCCCTCCACTTT

d_gene: .
abundance: .
v_gene: TRBV29-1
j_gene: TRBJ1-1
CDR3aa: CSVPSGAGSGGGAFF
CDR3nt: TGCAGCGTTCCCTCGGGGGCGGGGTCTGGTGGAGGAGCTTTCTTT

d_gene: TRBD2
abundance: .
v_gene: TRBV11-3
j_gene: TRBJ2-1
CDR3aa: CASSLGAGGAADNEQFF
CDR3nt: TGTGCCAGCAGCTTAGGTGCCGGGGGGGCTGCGGACAATGAGCAGTTCTTC

d_gene: .
abundance: .
v_gene: TRBV6-5
j_gene: TRBJ1-1
CDR3aa: CASTLIEVTEAFF
CDR3nt: TGTGCCAGCACCCTAATAGAGGTCACTGAAGCTTTCTTT

d_gene: .
abundance: .
v_gene: TRBV24-1
j_gene: TRBJ1-2
CDR3aa: CATSESSYGYTF
CDR3nt: TGTGCCACCAGCGAATCAAGTTATGGCTACACCTTC

d_gene: TRBD1
abundance: .
v_gene: TRBV5-6
j_gene: TRBJ1-2
CDR3aa: CASSFRDRADGYTF
CDR3nt: TGTGCCAGCAGCTTTAGGGACAGGGCCGACGGCTACACCTTC

d_gene: TRBD2
abundance: .
v_gene: TRBV7-6
j_gene: TRBJ2-7
CDR3aa: CASSLAFGAGDYEQYF
CDR3nt: TGTGCCAGCAGCTTAGCGTTCGGTGCGGGGGACTACGAGCAGTACTTC

d_gene: .
abundance: .
v_gene: TRBV28
j_gene: TRBJ1-6
CDR3aa: CASSAGEGYNSPLHF
CDR3nt: TGTGCCAGCAGTGCGGGCGAAGGATACAATTCACCCCTCCACTTT

d_gene: TRBD1
abundance: .
v_gene: TRBV7-9
j_gene: TRBJ1-1
CDR3aa: CASLTGDDTEAFF
CDR3nt: TGTGCCAGCTTGACAGGGGACGACACTGAAGCTTTCTTT

d_gene: .
abundance: few
v_gene: TRBV11-3
j_gene: TRBJ2-7
CDR3aa: CASSTTRNGEQYF
CDR3nt: TGTGCCAGCAGCACGACTAGGAACGGCGAGCAGTACTTC

d_gene: .
abundance: few
v_gene: TRBV7-2
j_gene: TRBJ2-1
CDR3aa: CASSIRGYGEQFF
CDR3nt: TGTGCCAGCAGCATCCGGGGGTACGGTGAGCAGTTCTTC

d_gene: TRBD1
abundance: .
v_gene: TRBV7-2
j_gene: TRBJ1-1
CDR3aa: CASSYGTVNTEAFF
CDR3nt: TGTGCCAGCAGCTACGGGACAGTAAACACTGAAGCTTTCTTT

d_gene: .
abundance: .
v_gene: TRBV9
j_gene: TRBJ2-3
CDR3aa: CASSASTGPRSADTQYF
CDR3nt: TGTGCCAGCAGCGCTTCTACTGGACCGCGGTCCGCAGATACGCAGTATTTT

d_gene: .
abundance: .
v_gene: TRBV30
j_gene: TRBJ1-3
CDR3aa: CAWSRPTDSGNTIYF
CDR3nt: TGTGCCTGGAGTCGTCCAACCGACTCTGGAAACACCATATATTTT

d_gene: TRBD1
abundance: few
v_gene: TRBV24-1
j_gene: TRBJ2-2
CDR3aa: CATSSSKTGFTGELFF
CDR3nt: TGTGCCACCAGCTCCTCCAAGACAGGGTTCACCGGGGAGCTGTTTTTT

d_gene: TRBD2
abundance: .
v_gene: TRBV7-2
j_gene: TRBJ2-3
CDR3aa: CASRRGGEGDTQYF
CDR3nt: TGTGCCAGCCGGCGGGGGGGTGAGGGAGATACGCAGTATTTT

d_gene: .
abundance: .
v_gene: TRBV6-1
j_gene: TRBJ1-2
CDR3aa: CASSEMPGYGYTF
CDR3nt: TGTGCCAGCAGTGAGATGCCGGGTTATGGCTACACCTTC